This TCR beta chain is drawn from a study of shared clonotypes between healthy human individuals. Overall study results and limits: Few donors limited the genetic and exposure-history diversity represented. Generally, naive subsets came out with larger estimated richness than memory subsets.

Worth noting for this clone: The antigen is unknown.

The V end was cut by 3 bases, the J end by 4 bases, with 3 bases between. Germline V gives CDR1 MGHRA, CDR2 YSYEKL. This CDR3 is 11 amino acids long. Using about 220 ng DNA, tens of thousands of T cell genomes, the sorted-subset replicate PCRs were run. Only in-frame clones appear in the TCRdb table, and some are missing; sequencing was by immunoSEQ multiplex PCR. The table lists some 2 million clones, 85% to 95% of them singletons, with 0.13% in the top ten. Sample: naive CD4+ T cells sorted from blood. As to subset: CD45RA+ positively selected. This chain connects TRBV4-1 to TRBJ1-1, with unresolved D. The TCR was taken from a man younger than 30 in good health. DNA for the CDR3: TGCGCCAGCAGCCACTTCACTGAAGCTTTCTTT. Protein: CASSHFTEAFF.